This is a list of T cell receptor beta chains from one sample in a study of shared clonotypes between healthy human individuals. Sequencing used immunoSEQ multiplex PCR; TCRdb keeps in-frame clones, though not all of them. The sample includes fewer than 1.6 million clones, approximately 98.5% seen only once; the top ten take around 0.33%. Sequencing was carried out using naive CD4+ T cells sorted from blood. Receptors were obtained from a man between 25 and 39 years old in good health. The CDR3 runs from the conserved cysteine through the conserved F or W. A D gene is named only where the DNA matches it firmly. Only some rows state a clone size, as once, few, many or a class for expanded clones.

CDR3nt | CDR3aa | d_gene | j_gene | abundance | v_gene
TGCGCCAGCAGCTTGGATGGATTTCCCTCCGGGGAGCTGTTTTTT | CASSLDGFPSGELFF | . | TRBJ2-2 | . | TRBV5-1
TGTGCCAGCAGGGAGGGGCTCCGAAGAGAGACCCAGTACTTC | CASREGLRRETQYF | . | TRBJ2-5 | . | TRBV2
TGTGCCAGCAGTTCCCCGGGACAGTATGGCTACACCTTC | CASSSPGQYGYTF | TRBD1 | TRBJ1-2 | once | TRBV28
TGTGCCATCGGCGGACAGGGGGCGGATACGCAGTATTTT | CAIGGQGADTQYF | TRBD1 | TRBJ2-3 | . | TRBV10-3
TGCGCCAGCAGCCAGGTGGGACAGGGGTTGGAGACCCAGTACTTC | CASSQVGQGLETQYF | TRBD1 | TRBJ2-5 | . | TRBV4-1
TGTGCCAGCAGTAACCAGCGGGTTAACACCGGGGAGCTGTTTTTT | CASSNQRVNTGELFF | . | TRBJ2-2 | . | TRBV25-1
TGTGCCAGCAGTTTCGGACAGGGTAGCACAGATACGCAGTATTTT | CASSFGQGSTDTQYF | TRBD1 | TRBJ2-3 | once | TRBV6-5
TGTGCCAGCAGGTCGGGAGGAATCACAGATACGCAGTATTTT | CASRSGGITDTQYF | TRBD2 | TRBJ2-3 | . | TRBV2
TGCGCCAGCAGCCCGGGACAGGGAATACAGCAGTTCTTC | CASSPGQGIQQFF | TRBD1 | TRBJ2-1 | . | TRBV10-1
TGCGCCAGCAGCCAAGTAGGGCAGGGAAAGGAAAAACTGTTTTTT | CASSQVGQGKEKLFF | . | TRBJ1-4 | once | TRBV4-3
TGTGCCAGTAGTACGTTTGCGGGCCCGGATTCTGGCTACACCTTC | CASSTFAGPDSGYTF | . | TRBJ1-2 | . | TRBV19
TGTGCCAGTAGTATAGATACGTGGGGGGCCGGGAGCAATCAGCCCCAGCATTTT | CASSIDTWGAGSNQPQHF | . | TRBJ1-5 | . | TRBV19
TGTGCCAGCGGAACCAACAATCAGCCCCAGCATTTT | CASGTNNQPQHF | . | TRBJ1-5 | . | TRBV5-8
TGCAGCGTTGGGTCACAGACCTACGAGCAGTACTTC | CSVGSQTYEQYF | . | TRBJ2-7 | . | TRBV29-1
TGTGCCAGCAGCGTAAGGACTAGCCCCATGAATGAGCAGTTCTTC | CASSVRTSPMNEQFF | TRBD2 | TRBJ2-1 | . | TRBV9